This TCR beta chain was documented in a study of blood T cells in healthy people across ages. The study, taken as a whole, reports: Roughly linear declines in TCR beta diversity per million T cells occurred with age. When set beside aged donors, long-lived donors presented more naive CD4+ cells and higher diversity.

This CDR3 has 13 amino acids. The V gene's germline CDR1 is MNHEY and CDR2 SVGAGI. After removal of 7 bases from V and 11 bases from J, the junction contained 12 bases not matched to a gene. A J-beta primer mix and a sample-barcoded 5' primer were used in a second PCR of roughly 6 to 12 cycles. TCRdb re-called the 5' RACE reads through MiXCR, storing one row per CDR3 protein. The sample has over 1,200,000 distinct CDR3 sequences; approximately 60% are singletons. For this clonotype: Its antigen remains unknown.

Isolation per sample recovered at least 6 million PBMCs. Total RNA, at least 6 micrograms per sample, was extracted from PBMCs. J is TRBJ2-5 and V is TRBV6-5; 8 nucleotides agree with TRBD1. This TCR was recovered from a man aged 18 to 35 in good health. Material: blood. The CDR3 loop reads CASTSDRVREQYF. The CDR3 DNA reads TGTGCCAGCACCTCGGACAGGGTTCGAGAGCAGTACTTC.